A single T cell receptor beta chain is shown here with its context. This record belongs to a study of blood T cell repertoires in COVID-19. The data were produced by immunoSEQ multiplex PCR, yet TCRdb's version contains in-frame clones alone and is incomplete. This table has some 45,000 clones, around 92% appearing once. The ends lost 4 bases at V and 6 bases at J; junction bases unmatched: 11. Germline lookup yields CDR1 SGHRS and CDR2 YFSETQ. This CDR3 contains 16 residues. Sequenced material: peripheral blood. V usage is TRBV5-1 and J usage is TRBJ2-2; 8 bases align to TRBD2. This sequence was found in a human donor in a cohort sampled during active COVID-19. The CDR3: CASSPSGGSVPGELFF. DNA for the CDR3: TGCGCCAGCAGCCCCTCGGGAGGGTCGGTGCCCGGGGAGCTGTTTTTT.